This record concerns one T cell receptor beta chain sequence. Its antigen is as yet unknown. V was clipped by 3 bases and J by 5 bases; unmatched bases: 3. The CDR3 totals 14 residues. Germline CDR1 is SGHDT and CDR2 is YYEEEE. Sample-barcoded 5' priming and a J-beta primer mix drove a second PCR of 7 to 11 cycles. TCRdb reanalysed the 5' RACE reads using MiXCR and keeps one entry per CDR3 protein. The sample has hundreds of thousands of distinct CDR3 sequences; less than 30% are singletons. The data derive from a study of blood T cells in healthy people across ages. General observations from the study: Older individuals had lower TCR beta diversity per million T cells (the decline was roughly linear).

Material: blood. The gene calls are TRBV5-6 and TRBJ2-2; 8 bases match TRBD1. The clonotype originates from a woman between 70 and 85 years old in good health. The CDR3 DNA sequence: TGTGCCAGCAGCTGGACAGGGCGAACCGGGGAGCTGTTTTTT. Protein: CASSWTGRTGELFF.